This TCR beta chain is from a study of T cell repertoires in cytomegalovirus infection. Study-wide context: It was recently identified HLA-C-restricted and well-studied HLA-B-restricted CMV epitopes that the study used. Public signatures in TCR beta pointed to CMV infection and matching HLA type. Points from the study as a whole: Adding up the frequency of public TCR beta families identified people who carried CMV plus the relevant HLA.

Worth noting for this clonotype: No antigen is known for it.

Looked up from germline, CDR1 is MNHNS and CDR2 is SASEGT. There are 15 residues in the CDR3. Deletions cut 0 bases from V and 4 bases from J, with 11 bases between. Using its own MiXCR run on the reads, TCRdb lists one record per CDR3 protein. The top ten hold around 50% of the sample, which has 550,000 to 700,000 distinct CDR3 sequences, about 40% seen once. The clonotype originates from a human donor in good health (CMV status not recorded). Some clones in this sample may be carry-over from other donors' samples. The specimen was cultured PBMCs, collected from culture after CMV antigen stimulation. The chain couples TRBV6-1 to TRBJ2-3, with a weak D call TRBD2 (5 bases). The CDR3 DNA reads TGTGCCAGCAGTGAAGCGCTAGCCCCCCCAGATACGCAGTATTTT. This gives the protein CASSEALAPPDTQYF.